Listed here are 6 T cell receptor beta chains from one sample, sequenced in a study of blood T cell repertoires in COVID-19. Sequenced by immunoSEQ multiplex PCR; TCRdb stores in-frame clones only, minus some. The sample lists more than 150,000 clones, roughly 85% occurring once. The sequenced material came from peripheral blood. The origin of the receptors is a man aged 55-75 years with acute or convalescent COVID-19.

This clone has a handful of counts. In nucleotides, the CDR3 is TGCAGCGCCCTCAGGGGAACCACTGAAGCTTTCTTT. It translates to CSALRGTTEAFF. V usage is TRBV29-1 and J usage is TRBJ1-1; possible D gene TRBD1, 6 bases. CDR3 length equals 12 residues. Trimming stripped 7 bases from V and 4 bases from J, with 13 bases between. Germline V lookup: CDR1 SQVTM, CDR2 ANQGSEA.

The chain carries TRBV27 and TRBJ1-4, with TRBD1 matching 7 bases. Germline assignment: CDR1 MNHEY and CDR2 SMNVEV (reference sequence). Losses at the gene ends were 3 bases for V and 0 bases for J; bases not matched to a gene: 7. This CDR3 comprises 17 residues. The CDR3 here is CASSLYGQAATNEKLFF. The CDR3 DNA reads TGTGCCAGCAGTTTGTACGGACAGGCAGCAACTAATGAAAAACTGTTTTTT.

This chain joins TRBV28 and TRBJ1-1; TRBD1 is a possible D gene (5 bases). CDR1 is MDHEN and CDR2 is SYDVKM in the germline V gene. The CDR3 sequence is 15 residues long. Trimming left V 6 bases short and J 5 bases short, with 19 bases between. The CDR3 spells CASSPERGAGTEAFF. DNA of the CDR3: TGTGCCAGCAGCCCCGAGCGTGGGGCTGGGACTGAAGCTTTCTTT.

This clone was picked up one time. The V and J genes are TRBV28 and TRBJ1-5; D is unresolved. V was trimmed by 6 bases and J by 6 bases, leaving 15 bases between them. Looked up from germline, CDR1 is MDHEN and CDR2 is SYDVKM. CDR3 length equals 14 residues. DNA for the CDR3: TGTGCCAGCAGAAGTGAAGGCCGGGGTCAGCCCCAGCATTTT. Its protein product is CASRSEGRGQPQHF.

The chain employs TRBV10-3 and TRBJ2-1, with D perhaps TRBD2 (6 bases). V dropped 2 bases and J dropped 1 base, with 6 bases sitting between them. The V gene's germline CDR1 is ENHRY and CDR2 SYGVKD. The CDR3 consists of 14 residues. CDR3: CAISEGLSYNEQFF. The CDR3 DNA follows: TGTGCCATCAGTGAGGGACTATCCTACAATGAGCAGTTCTTC.

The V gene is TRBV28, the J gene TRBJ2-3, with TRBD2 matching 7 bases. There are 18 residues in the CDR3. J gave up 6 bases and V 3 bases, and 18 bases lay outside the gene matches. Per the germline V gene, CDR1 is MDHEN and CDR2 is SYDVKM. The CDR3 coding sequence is TGTGCCAGCAGTTTGTATATCGCCGGACTAGGAGCCCGTGATACGCAGTATTTT. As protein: CASSLYIAGLGARDTQYF.